What follows is one T cell receptor (beta chain) and its context. This CDR3 spans 18 amino acids. The V gene's germline CDR1 is KGHDR and CDR2 SFDVKD. V lost 0 bases to trimming and J lost 2 bases; unmatched junction nucleotides: 5. The sample is drawn from a study of blood T cell repertoires in COVID-19. In the study overall: Sample material is recorded as cDNA or gDNA derived from T cells, B-cell-depleted T cells, or PBMCs.

Method: immunoSEQ multiplex PCR; TCRdb's copy keeps in-frame clones and lacks some. The sample has more than 100,000 clones; about 89% are singletons. The sequence was collected from an older woman with acute or convalescent COVID-19. Input material: peripheral blood. The V call is TRBV24-1, the J call TRBJ2-3, with 12 positions matching TRBD2. Here the CDR3 DNA reads TGTGCCACCAGTGATTTGGGGACTAGCGGGCTAGCCACAGATACGCAGTATTTT. Protein product: CATSDLGTSGLATDTQYF.